The next 28 T cell receptor beta chains were all read from a single sample in a study of spatial heterogeneity in lung cancer. A single record per CDR3 protein comes from TCRdb applying MiXCR to the 5' RACE reads. The repertoire consists of around 89,000 distinct CDR3 sequences, with around 12% occurring once and the leading ten covering more than 40%. Documented time point: sample taken at primary tumor resection. The material was PBMCs, obtained at surgery. These receptor sequences come from a male donor with early-stage non-small cell lung cancer.

The chain links TRBV5-1 to TRBJ2-7; no clear D gene. The CDR3 consists of 13 residues. Germline CDR1 is SGHRS and CDR2 is YFSETQ. V lost 6 bases and J 2 bases, leaving 12 bases between the germline ends. This chain's CDR3 is CASKSLGAYEQYF. DNA for the CDR3: TGCGCCAGCAAATCACTGGGCGCCTACGAGCAGTACTTC.

This clonotype has ten or more counts. The chain uses TRBV15 and TRBJ2-5; tentative D call: TRBD2 (6 bases). V was pared by 1 base and J by 4 bases, with 19 bases between. The CDR3 is 17 residues long. Germline V gene sequence: CDR1 LNHNV, CDR2 YYDKDF (reference sequence). The CDR3 sequence is CATSRVDLYGRLETQYF. In DNA form, the CDR3 reads TGTGCCACCAGCAGAGTGGATTTATACGGGAGACTAGAGACCCAGTACTTC. The full variable domain, completed using reference TRBV15 and TRBJ2-5, is DAMVIQNPRYQVTQFGKPVTLSCSQTLNHNVMYWYQQKSSQAPKLLFHYYDKDFNNEADTPDNFQSRRPNTSFCFLDIRSPGLGDTAMYLCATSRVDLYGRLETQYFGPGTRLLVL.

The rearrangement uses TRBV2 and TRBJ2-3; 14 bases map to TRBD2. CDR1 and CDR2 (germline): SNHLY, FYNNEI. The CDR3 totals 14 residues. With 5 bases clipped from V and 8 bases from J, the junction kept 3 bases outside the gene matches. Written as DNA, the CDR3 is TGTGCCAGCAGTTCCGGACTAGCGGGGGGTACGCAGTATTTT. Protein sequence: CASSSGLAGGTQYF.

The J gene is TRBJ2-5, the V gene TRBV5-4; D is unresolved. The CDR3 is made up of 13 amino acids. Germline CDR1 is SGHNT and CDR2 is YYREEE (reference sequence). V gave up 0 bases and J gave up 2 bases, with 5 bases separating them. The CDR3 loop is CASSLAPQETQYF. CDR3 coding DNA: TGTGCCAGCAGCTTGGCGCCTCAAGAGACCCAGTACTTC.

V usage is TRBV7-3 and J usage is TRBJ2-1; D tentatively fits TRBD1 or TRBD2 (5 bases each). The CDR3 consists of 14 residues. V lost 5 bases and J 7 bases, leaving 15 bases between the germline ends. Germline loops: CDR1 SGHTA, CDR2 FQGTGA. This CDR3 reads CASSPGAVANEQFF. CDR3 coding DNA: TGTGCCAGCAGCCCCGGGGCTGTAGCAAATGAGCAGTTCTTC. Variable domain in full (rest from reference TRBV7-3 and TRBJ2-1): GAGVSQTPSNKVTEKGKYVELRCDPISGHTALYWYRQSLGQGPEFLIYFQGTGAADDSGLPNDRFFAVRPEGSVSTLKIQRTERGDSAVYLCASSPGAVANEQFFGPGTRLTVL.

This clonotype was found a few times. This rearrangement joins TRBV7-9 to TRBJ2-1, with D possibly called TRBD1 or TRBD2 (6 bases each). V gave up 6 bases and J gave up 6 bases, with 15 bases separating them. Germline V gives CDR1 SEHNR, CDR2 FQNEAQ (reference sequence). CDR3 length: 14 amino acids. The CDR3 DNA reads as TGTGCCAGCAGTCCCACAGGGACTGGCAATGAGCAGTTCTTC. This gives the protein CASSPTGTGNEQFF.

The chain couples TRBV20-1 to TRBJ1-6; 9 nucleotides match TRBD1. Looked up from germline, CDR1 is DFQATT and CDR2 is SNEGSKA (reference sequence). CDR3 size: 15 residues. Trimming cost V 0 bases and J 10 bases; bases outside gene matches: 7. The CDR3 loop reads CSAREPGQGESPLHF. CDR3 bases: TGCAGTGCTAGAGAGCCGGGACAGGGTGAATCACCCCTCCACTTT.

The rearrangement joins TRBV4-3 to TRBJ2-3; TRBD2 matches at 10 bases. The V gene end was trimmed by 3 bases and the J gene end by 6 bases; junction bases not matched to a gene: 12. The V gene's germline CDR1 is LGHNA and CDR2 YSLEER. The CDR3 is made up of 17 amino acids. CDR3 nucleotides: TGCGCCAGCAGCCACGTACCTAGCGGGGGCGCGACGGATACGCAGTATTTT. This sequence encodes CASSHVPSGGATDTQYF.

Only a few counts were recorded for this clonotype. The chain recombines TRBV5-1 with TRBJ1-1, with D hard to call. Per germline, CDR1 SGHRS and CDR2 YFSETQ. V dropped 0 bases and J dropped 6 bases, with 9 bases sitting between them. CDR3 length equals 13 residues. In nucleotides, the CDR3 is TGCGCCAGCAGCTTGGCGGTTACCGCTGAAGCTTTCTTT. It codes for CASSLAVTAEAFF.

The chain is built from TRBV19 and TRBJ1-2; perhaps TRBD1 as D (6 bases). Per the germline V gene, CDR1 is LNHDA and CDR2 is SQIVND (reference sequence). Trimming left V 3 bases short and J 7 bases short, with 15 bases between. The CDR3 is 14 residues long. The CDR3 protein is CASSIKGQRVGYTF. CDR3 DNA: TGTGCCAGTAGTATTAAGGGACAAAGGGTTGGCTACACCTTC.

This clonotype has a handful of counts. The CDR3 reads CSARDSNLVLAFF. The CDR3 DNA is TGCAGTGCTAGAGATTCAAACTTGGTATTGGCTTTCTTT. J is TRBJ1-1 and V is TRBV20-1; D uncertain. Germline V lookup: CDR1 DFQATT, CDR2 SNEGSKA (reference sequence). The germline V and J ends were trimmed by 0 bases and 11 bases, with 16 bases remaining between them. The CDR3 contains 13 residues.

The table lists this clonotype with a few counts. This chain links TRBV2 with TRBJ2-2; D gene uncertain. The CDR3 covers 13 residues. The germline V gene has CDR1 SNHLY and CDR2 FYNNEI. The V gene lost 0 bases and the J gene lost 5 bases, with 4 bases spanning the gap. The CDR3 loop is CASSEAGTGELFF. CDR3 DNA: TGTGCCAGCAGTGAAGCAGGGACCGGGGAGCTGTTTTTT.

This clonotype was counted between two and nine times. This chain connects TRBV7-2 to TRBJ2-6, with D possibly TRBD2 on 5 matching bases. V dropped 1 base and J dropped 0 bases, with 7 bases sitting between them. In germline, CDR1 is SGHTA, CDR2 FQGNSA. The CDR3 has 16 residues. The CDR3 protein is CASSLVGSSGANVLTF. The CDR3 nucleotides are TGTGCCAGCAGCTTAGTTGGGAGCTCTGGGGCCAACGTCCTGACTTTC.

This clonotype has just a few counts. This chain links TRBV6-5 with TRBJ2-5; D is perhaps TRBD1 (5 bases). V lost 5 bases, J lost 1 base, and 11 bases lay in between. CDR1 is MNHEY, CDR2 SVGAGI, per germline. The CDR3 has 14 residues. CDR3 region: CASSRIDSQETQYF. The CDR3 DNA sequence: TGTGCCAGCAGTCGTATCGACAGCCAAGAGACCCAGTACTTC.

The chain uses TRBV14 and TRBJ2-1; D is possibly TRBD1 (5 bases). The germline V gene has CDR1 SGHDN and CDR2 FVKESK. This CDR3 spans 13 amino acids. The V end lost 4 bases, the J end lost 9 bases, and 13 bases lay between the germline ends. The CDR3: CASSPWGTGEQFF. The CDR3 nucleotides read TGTGCCAGCAGCCCTTGGGGCACGGGTGAGCAGTTCTTC. Full variable domain (missing parts from reference TRBV14 and TRBJ2-1): EAGVTQFPSHSVIEKGQTVTLRCDPISGHDNLYWYRRVMGKEIKFLLHFVKESKQDESGMPNNRFLAERTGGTYSTLKVQPAELEDSGVYFCASSPWGTGEQFFGPGTRLTVL.

This clonotype was observed a few times. The gene calls are TRBV29-1 and TRBJ2-7; TRBD1 matches at 9 bases. The CDR3 is 14 amino acids. The J segment lost 5 bases and the V segment lost 3 bases, leaving 8 bases of the junction unmatched. Germline-derived CDR1 and CDR2 are SQVTM and ANQGSEA. Here the CDR3 reads CSVDSGTGRDEQYF. In DNA, the CDR3 is TGCAGCGTTGACTCCGGGACAGGGAGAGACGAGCAGTACTTC.

This clonotype has more than one count but fewer than ten. The chain couples TRBV12-3 or TRBV12-4 to TRBJ1-5, with a tentative D call TRBD1 (5 bases). The V gene lost 6 bases and the J gene lost 0 bases, with 12 bases spanning the gap. This CDR3 contains 15 residues. The CDR3 protein is CASSPEGNSNQPQHF. The CDR3 DNA reads TGTGCCAGCAGCCCCGAGGGGAATAGCAATCAGCCCCAGCATTTT.

This clonotype has just a few counts. The chain carries TRBV28 and TRBJ2-1; D is unclear. Germline V lookup: CDR1 MDHEN, CDR2 SYDVKM. V lost 2 bases to trimming and J lost 9 bases, with 14 bases between them. The CDR3 runs 14 residues. CDR3 DNA: TGTGCCAGCAGTTTAGCCCTGGTGGGTTCTGAGCAGTTCTTC. Protein sequence: CASSLALVGSEQFF.

This clonotype has a count of ten or more. V is TRBV28 and J is TRBJ1-2; 7 bases align to TRBD1. The CDR3 runs 14 residues. J was trimmed by 4 bases and V by 1 base; bases with no gene match: 3. Germline CDR1 and CDR2: MDHEN and SYDVKM. CDR3 sequence (DNA): TGTGCCAGCAGTTTATCAGGGGGAGGCTATGGCTACACCTTC. Encoded protein: CASSLSGGGYGYTF.

The sample holds a few counts of this clonotype. This chain joins TRBV10-1 and TRBJ2-5; no firm D call. With 3 bases removed from V and 8 bases from J, the gap between germline ends came to 10 bases. Per germline, CDR1 WNHNN and CDR2 SYGVQD (reference sequence). CDR3 length: 12 amino acids. The CDR3 protein is CASSDRLGTQYF. The DNA for the CDR3 is TGCGCCAGCAGTGACAGGTTGGGAACCCAGTACTTC.

The rearrangement uses TRBV5-1 and TRBJ2-3; tentatively, D is TRBD2 (6 bases). V was trimmed by 0 bases and J by 3 bases, leaving 20 bases between them. The CDR3 totals 18 residues. From germline, CDR1 is SGHRS and CDR2 YFSETQ. CDR3 DNA: TGCGCCAGCAGCTTGGGACCTCTAGCGTCCGGAGCTACAGATACGCAGTATTTT. Its translation is CASSLGPLASGATDTQYF.

The genes are TRBV7-9 and TRBJ2-3; D may be TRBD2 (7 bases). Looked up from germline, CDR1 is SEHNR and CDR2 is FQNEAQ (reference sequence). CDR3 length equals 16 residues. V lost 6 bases and J lost 5, with 21 bases in between. The CDR3 loop is CASRRSGEGMGDTQYF. CDR3 DNA: TGTGCCAGCAGGCGCTCAGGGGAGGGAATGGGAGATACGCAGTATTTT.

This rearrangement joins TRBV11-2 to TRBJ2-2; D is unresolved. The CDR3 totals 16 residues. The germline V and J ends were trimmed by 0 bases and 4 bases, with 12 bases remaining between them. Per the germline V gene, CDR1 is SGHAT and CDR2 is FQNNGV. The CDR3 loop is CASSLDRNPGTGELFF. CDR3 DNA sequence: TGTGCCAGCAGCTTAGATAGAAACCCCGGCACCGGGGAGCTGTTTTTT.

This clonotype came up many times. The chain is built from TRBV9 and TRBJ2-2; D gene unclear. V was cut by 1 base and J by 7 bases, with 5 bases left in between. The germline CDR1 and CDR2 sequences are SGDLS and YYNGEE. This CDR3 is 12 amino acids long. The CDR3 loop is CASSVTFGELFF. CDR3 DNA sequence: TGTGCCAGCAGCGTAACGTTCGGGGAGCTGTTTTTT.

This clonotype has more than one count but fewer than ten. The chain carries TRBV20-1 and TRBJ2-7; 12 nucleotides line up with TRBD2. Looked up from germline, CDR1 is DFQATT and CDR2 is SNEGSKA (reference sequence). The CDR3 has 13 amino acids. The ends lost 4 bases at V and 7 bases at J; junction bases unmatched: 5. CDR3: CSAIASGRAEQYF. The CDR3 coding sequence is TGCAGTGCTATTGCTAGCGGGAGGGCTGAGCAGTACTTC.

The chain joins TRBV11-2 to TRBJ1-2; D gene uncertain. The germline V and J ends were trimmed by 0 bases and 5 bases, with 13 bases remaining between them. The CDR3 spans 15 residues. CDR1 is SGHAT, CDR2 FQNNGV, per germline. The CDR3 region is CASSLDVRRLYGYTF. As DNA, the CDR3 is TGTGCCAGCAGCTTAGATGTACGACGGCTATATGGCTACACCTTC.

This clonotype was detected a few times. The chain recombines TRBV7-6 with TRBJ2-1; no reliable D call. The V gene lost 4 bases and the J gene lost 0 bases, with 7 bases spanning the gap. Germline-derived CDR1 and CDR2 are SGHVS and FNYEAQ. The CDR3 runs 14 residues. The CDR3 DNA reads TGTGCCAGCAGCTCCATGGGCTCCTACAATGAGCAGTTCTTC. Amino acid sequence: CASSSMGSYNEQFF.

J is TRBJ2-7 and V is TRBV7-9; D is unclear. The V end lost 4 bases, the J end lost 7 bases, and 17 bases lay between the germline ends. The CDR3 totals 14 residues. Germline CDR1 is SEHNR and CDR2 is FQNEAQ (reference sequence). Here the CDR3 reads CASSYVGNSFEQYF. Here the CDR3 DNA reads TGTGCCAGCAGCTACGTGGGGAATTCCTTTGAGCAGTACTTC.